This passage covers 15 T cell receptor beta chains from one sample sequenced in a study of cytomegalovirus exposure and HLA in healthy donors. In the PCR, 60 Vbeta and 13 Jbeta primers were used. Profiling relied on immunoSEQ multiplex PCR, and the TCRdb table lists in-frame clones only, not all of them. Seen here are some 150,000 clones, more than 65% observed once, and the top ten hold 0.95% to 1.5%. The material sequenced was PBMCs. The receptor set was obtained from a woman in her forties or fifties in good health and CMV-seronegative.

V is TRBV30 and J is TRBJ2-4; 10 nucleotides agree with TRBD1. There are 14 residues in the CDR3. Germline-derived CDR1 and CDR2 are GTSNPN and SVGIG (reference sequence). V lost 3 bases to trimming and J lost 4 bases; unmatched junction nucleotides: 3. CDR3 region: CAWRGDRGKNIQYF. In DNA, the CDR3 is TGTGCCTGGAGGGGGGACAGGGGAAAAAACATTCAGTACTTC.

This clone occurred a few times. The chain links TRBV30 to TRBJ2-1; TRBD2 matches 7 bases. Germline V gene lookup returns CDR1 GTSNPN and CDR2 SVGIG (reference sequence). V trimming: 4 bases; J trimming: 16 bases; junction bases outside the gene matches: 10. CDR3 length equals 11 residues. CDR3 sequence reads: CAWNWVRGSFF. The CDR3 bases are TGTGCCTGGAACTGGGTGCGCGGGAGTTTCTTC.

The chain joins TRBV6-4 to TRBJ1-5; 10 bases are shared with TRBD1. The CDR3 extends over 18 amino acids. The germline V gene encodes CDR1 MRHNA and CDR2 SNTAGT. V gave up 6 bases and J gave up 0 bases; unmatched junction bases: 11. The CDR3 region is CASRTGTGASHSNQPQHF. The DNA for the CDR3 is TGTGCCAGCAGAACTGGGACAGGGGCATCCCATAGCAATCAGCCCCAGCATTTT.

This chain connects TRBV5-1 to TRBJ2-7; 8 positions agree with TRBD1. The germline CDR1 and CDR2 sequences are SGHRS and YFSETQ. Trimming removed 0 bases from V and 6 bases from J; junction bases left unmatched: 8. The length of the CDR3 is 15 residues. The CDR3 DNA reads TGCGCCAGCAGCTTGGCCATGGACAGGGCCTCCGAGCAGTACTTC. It translates to CASSLAMDRASEQYF.

This chain joins TRBV7-2 and TRBJ2-2; D is undetermined. V was trimmed by 2 bases and J by 6 bases, leaving 7 bases between them. Germline V gene sequence: CDR1 SGHTA, CDR2 FQGNSA. CDR3 length: 13 amino acids. CDR3 protein: CASSLRRAGELFF. The CDR3 bases are TGTGCCAGCAGCTTACGCCGGGCCGGGGAGCTGTTTTTT. Filled out from reference TRBV7-2 and TRBJ2-2, the complete variable domain reads GAGVSQSPSNKVTEKGKDVELRCDPISGHTALYWYRQSLGQGLEFLIYFQGNSAPDKSGLPSDRFSAERTGGSVSTLTIQRTQQEDSAVYLCASSLRRAGELFFGEGSRLTVL.

J is TRBJ1-6 and V is TRBV6-5; D might be TRBD1 (6 bases). V shed 5 bases and J shed 7 bases, with 15 bases lying between them. Germline assignment: CDR1 MNHEY and CDR2 SVGAGI. The CDR3 consists of 15 residues. DNA of the CDR3: TGTGCCAGCAGTGCCCCAGGGGCGTCGAATTCACCCCTCCACTTT. It specifies CASSAPGASNSPLHF.

The chain joins TRBV28 to TRBJ1-6; 7 bases map to TRBD1. Germline CDR1 MDHEN, CDR2 SYDVKM. This CDR3 region has 15 residues. V lost 10 bases to trimming and J lost 5 bases; unmatched junction nucleotides: 11. CDR3 sequence (DNA): TGTGCCACCATCGGGGACAGCCATAATAATTCACCCCTCCACTTT. Translating gives CATIGDSHNNSPLHF.

V gene TRBV5-4 combines with J gene TRBJ2-5, with 8 bases aligning to TRBD1. The assigned J gene may be wrong: the sequence end matches TRBJ2-7 better. The CDR3 covers 15 residues. Germline V CDR1 and CDR2: SGHNT, YYREEE (reference sequence). The CDR3 coding sequence is TGTGCCAGCAGCTTAGGACAGGGAATATCCTACGAGCAGTACTTC. Translation: CASSLGQGISYEQYF.

This chain links TRBV5-4 with TRBJ2-7; 13 bases align to TRBD2. The CDR3 is 17 residues long. V gave up 3 bases and J gave up 0 bases; unmatched junction bases: 6. Germline CDR1 and CDR2: SGHNT and YYREEE (reference sequence). The CDR3 loop reads CASSSGGLAGSSYEQYF. The DNA of the CDR3 is TGTGCCAGCAGCTCAGGGGGACTAGCGGGGAGCTCCTACGAGCAGTACTTC.

The V call is TRBV6-5, the J call TRBJ1-6, with TRBD1 matching 7 bases. Germline V lookup: CDR1 MNHEY, CDR2 SVGAGI. CDR3 length: 15 amino acids. V shed 5 bases and J 4 bases; nucleotides not matched to a gene: 5. The DNA of the CDR3 is TGTGCCAGCAGTGCCGGGACAGAGTATAATTCACCCCTCCACTTT. This sequence encodes CASSAGTEYNSPLHF.

Remarks on this clone: The sample carries other DNA sequences with the same CDR3. V and J are TRBV5-1 and TRBJ1-1; possibly TRBD1 for D (6 bases). The CDR3 spans 13 residues. CDR1 and CDR2 (germline): SGHRS, YFSETQ. V lost 4 bases to trimming and J lost 3 bases, with 10 bases between them. This CDR3 is CASSLTGYTEAFF. The CDR3 nucleotides read TGCGCCAGCAGCCTCACAGGGTACACTGAAGCTTTCTTT.

The chain carries TRBV11-2 and TRBJ2-7; D unresolved. CDR1 is SGHAT and CDR2 is FQNNGV in the germline V gene. The germline V and J ends were trimmed by 5 bases and 3 bases, with 8 bases remaining between them. This CDR3 region has 12 residues. CDR3 nucleotides: TGTGCCAGCAGCGCGAATGTCTACGAGCAGTACTTC. Its translation: CASSANVYEQYF.

The J gene is TRBJ2-1, the V gene TRBV6-5; 14 bases are shared with TRBD2. The CDR3 length is 14 residues. Trimming removed 6 bases from V and 9 bases from J; junction bases left unmatched: 4. Germline V gives CDR1 MNHEY, CDR2 SVGAGI. The CDR3 loop is CASRPGLAGAEQFF. CDR3 sequence (DNA): TGTGCCAGCAGACCGGGACTAGCGGGAGCTGAGCAGTTCTTC.

This chain connects TRBV5-4 to TRBJ2-7, with a tentative D call TRBD2 (6 bases). CDR1 is SGHNT, CDR2 YYREEE, per germline (reference sequence). V was pared by 9 bases and J by 6 bases, with 19 bases between. The CDR3 consists of 13 residues. CDR3 sequence reads: CATLGTPRGEQYF. CDR3 nucleotide sequence: TGTGCCACCCTGGGGACCCCGCGGGGCGAGCAGTACTTC.

V usage is TRBV6-6 and J usage is TRBJ2-1; 7 nucleotides align to TRBD1. Germline V CDR1 and CDR2: MNHNY, SVGAGI (reference sequence). The J segment lost 0 bases and the V segment lost 4 bases, leaving 6 bases of the junction unmatched. The CDR3 is 16 residues long. The CDR3 region is CASSFGTANSYNEQFF. The CDR3 DNA is TGTGCCAGCAGTTTCGGGACAGCCAACTCCTACAATGAGCAGTTCTTC.